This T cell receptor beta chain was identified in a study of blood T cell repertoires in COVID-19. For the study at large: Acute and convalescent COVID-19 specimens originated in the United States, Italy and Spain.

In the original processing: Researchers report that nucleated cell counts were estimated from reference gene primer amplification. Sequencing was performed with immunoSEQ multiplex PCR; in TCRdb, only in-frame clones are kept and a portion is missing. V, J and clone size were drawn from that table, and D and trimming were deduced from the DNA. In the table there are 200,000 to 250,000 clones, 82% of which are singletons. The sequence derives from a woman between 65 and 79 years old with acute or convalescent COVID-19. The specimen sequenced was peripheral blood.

The CDR3 sequence: CASSDPGTGALFYGYTF. CDR3 bases: TGTGCCAGCAGTGATCCCGGGACAGGGGCCTTATTCTATGGCTACACCTTC. The V and J genes are TRBV25-1 and TRBJ1-2; 10 bases are shared with TRBD1. CDR1 is MGHDK, CDR2 SYGVNS, per germline. V lost 3 bases and J lost 4; bases outside the gene matches: 11. The CDR3 covers 17 residues.